Below, 21 T cell receptor beta chains from the same sample are listed, as sequenced in a study of T cell responses to AZD1222 COVID-19 vaccine. Method: immunoSEQ multiplex PCR; TCRdb's copy keeps in-frame clones and lacks some. The sample consists of 150,000 to 180,000 clones, 90% of them appearing once. The material was peripheral blood, obtained on day 0 of AZD1222 vaccination. The receptors shown here come from an adult in good health.

The chain links TRBV19 to TRBJ2-7, with D tentatively TRBD1 (5 bases). The ends were cut back, 8 bases at V and 3 bases at J, with 17 bases in the middle. Germline assignment: CDR1 LNHDA and CDR2 SQIVND (reference sequence). The CDR3 sequence is 14 residues long. The chain's CDR3 is CASHERGKVYEQYF. CDR3 sequence (DNA): TGTGCCAGTCATGAAAGGGGTAAGGTCTACGAGCAGTACTTC.

This sequence joins TRBV27 and TRBJ2-7; TRBD1 matches at 8 bases. CDR3 length: 16 amino acids. The trim removed 0 bases at V and 3 bases at J, leaving 7 bases unmatched. Germline CDR1 reads MNHEY; CDR2 reads SMNVEV (reference sequence). CDR3 sequence (DNA): TGTGCCAGCAGTTTATCAGGGGGGACAGGTTTCTACGAGCAGTACTTC. It is translated as CASSLSGGTGFYEQYF.

This rearrangement joins TRBV12-5 to TRBJ2-7; D is perhaps TRBD1 (6 bases). V lost 6 bases and J lost 0, with 15 bases in between. The CDR3 is 15 amino acids. CDR1 is LGHNT and CDR2 is FRNRAP in the germline V gene. The CDR3 DNA reads as TGTGCTAGTGGCTTCCCAGGGGCCGACTCCTACGAGCAGTACTTC. It translates to CASGFPGADSYEQYF.

The chain links TRBV6-2 or TRBV6-3 to TRBJ2-1; 13 bases line up with TRBD2. This CDR3 has 20 residues. CDR1 and CDR2 from the germline V gene are MNHEY and SVGEGT. V dropped 2 bases and J dropped 9; count of bases not matched to a gene: 19. The CDR3 region is CASSYPSQGRTSGRVGEQFF. CDR3 nucleotide sequence: TGTGCCAGCAGTTACCCCTCCCAGGGGCGAACTAGCGGGAGGGTCGGTGAGCAGTTCTTC.

This clone was seen only once. This chain uses TRBV19 with TRBJ1-2; no clear D. The germline V gene has CDR1 LNHDA and CDR2 SQIVND (reference sequence). V lost 1 base and J 0 bases, leaving 6 bases between the germline ends. The CDR3 extends over 14 amino acids. In nucleotides, the CDR3 is TGTGCCAGTAGTATAGCAGGAACTAACTATGGCTACACCTTC. It translates to CASSIAGTNYGYTF.

The rearrangement joins TRBV6-5 to TRBJ1-1; D unresolved. Per germline, CDR1 MNHEY and CDR2 SVGAGI. V gave up 7 bases and J gave up 6 bases, with 18 bases separating them. This CDR3 is built from 14 residues. The CDR3 sequence is CASTYAVGVSEAFF. In DNA form, the CDR3 reads TGTGCCAGCACCTATGCGGTCGGGGTTTCTGAAGCTTTCTTT.

CDR3 sequence reads: CASRTLSYNEQFF. CDR3 DNA sequence: TGTGCCAGCAGGACCCTCTCCTACAATGAGCAGTTCTTC. V and J are TRBV2 and TRBJ2-1; no firm D call. V lost 6 bases, J lost 0 bases, and 6 bases lay in between. This CDR3 has 13 amino acids. Germline values: CDR1 SNHLY, CDR2 FYNNEI.

For this clone: An end of the junction does not agree with germline; a read error may underlie this. The V gene is TRBV6-6, the J gene TRBJ1-2, with TRBD1 matching over 9 bases. CDR1 is MNHNY and CDR2 is SVGAGI in the germline V gene (reference sequence). CDR3 length equals 16 residues. CDR3 bases: TGTGCCAGAAGTTGGCCACTTCCGGGACAGGGCAATGGCTACACCTTC. It codes for CARSWPLPGQGNGYTF.

V is TRBV7-9 and J is TRBJ2-3; D gene ambiguous. The germline gives CDR1 SEHNR, CDR2 FQNEAQ (reference sequence). V was shortened by 1 base and J by 11 bases, with 10 bases between the two germline ends. The CDR3 sequence is 12 residues long. CDR3 protein: CASSLEAYVQYF. CDR3 sequence (DNA): TGTGCCAGCAGCTTAGAAGCCTATGTGCAGTATTTT.

This clone was counted once. This chain uses TRBV7-9 with TRBJ1-5, with TRBD1 as a possible D gene (6 bases). The CDR3 consists of 17 residues. The germline CDR1 and CDR2 sequences are SEHNR and FQNEAQ (reference sequence). The V and J ends lost 1 base and 6 bases respectively, with 19 bases between them. The CDR3 DNA sequence: TGTGCCAGCAGCTTAGACCAGACGGACAGCCTCTTTCAGCCCCAGCATTTT. Residues: CASSLDQTDSLFQPQHF. The full variable domain, completed using reference TRBV7-9 and TRBJ1-5, is DTGVSQNPRHKITKRGQNVTFRCDPISEHNRLYWYRQTLGQGPEFLTYFQNEAQLEKSRLLSDRFSAERPKGSFSTLEIQRTEQGDSAMYLCASSLDQTDSLFQPQHFGDGTRLSIL.

The gene calls are TRBV30 and TRBJ2-7, with 8 nucleotides matching TRBD1. Per the germline V gene, CDR1 is GTSNPN and CDR2 is SVGIG (reference sequence). This CDR3 has 14 amino acids. After removal of 6 bases from V and 5 bases from J, the junction contained 12 bases not matched to a gene. The CDR3 DNA reads TGTGCCTGTACAACAGGGGGAGTTTACAACGAGCAGTACTTC. Translated, it gives CACTTGGVYNEQYF.

This clone was seen only once. The chain has TRBV5-6 and TRBJ2-5; TRBD1 might be the D (6 bases). CDR3 size: 13 residues. Deletions cut 1 base from V and 4 bases from J, with 8 bases between. Looked up from germline, CDR1 is SGHDT and CDR2 is YYEEEE. In DNA, the CDR3 is TGTGCCAGCAGCTTGCCAGGGGTAGAGACCCAGTACTTC. Amino acid sequence: CASSLPGVETQYF.

This chain joins TRBV6-2 or TRBV6-3 and TRBJ2-7; D may be TRBD1 or TRBD2 (5 bases each). Trimming took 6 bases from V and 6 from J, leaving 24 bases between them. The CDR3 has 16 residues. The germline V gene encodes CDR1 MNHEY and CDR2 SVGEGT. CDR3 residues: CASSPTGDVREIEQYF. The CDR3 coding sequence is TGTGCCAGCAGCCCTACCGGGGACGTCCGCGAAATCGAGCAGTACTTC.

The rearrangement joins TRBV18 to TRBJ1-6; TRBD1 matches 7 bases. Trimming took 6 bases from V and 7 from J; bases not matched to a gene: 9. CDR1 is KGHSH, CDR2 LQKENI, per germline. The CDR3 has 15 residues. CDR3: CASSPTGTENSPLHF. CDR3 DNA sequence: TGTGCCAGCTCGCCAACCGGGACAGAGAATTCACCCCTCCACTTT.

The chain uses TRBV28 and TRBJ2-1; 7 bases match TRBD2. This CDR3 is built from 17 residues. V shed 2 bases and J 2 bases; nucleotides not matched to a gene: 9. Germline V gene lookup returns CDR1 MDHEN and CDR2 SYDVKM. The CDR3 DNA sequence: TGTGCCAGCAGTTTAATTGCCCTCAGCGGGACCTACAATGAGCAGTTCTTC. This codes for CASSLIALSGTYNEQFF.

The rearrangement uses TRBV6-5 and TRBJ1-2; 8 nucleotides line up with TRBD1. The CDR3 length is 15 residues. V lost 6 bases, J lost 5 bases, and 11 bases stayed unmatched. From germline, CDR1 is MNHEY and CDR2 SVGAGI. DNA for the CDR3: TGTGCCAGCAGACCACCGGGACAGGCAGTATATGGCTACACCTTC. This sequence encodes CASRPPGQAVYGYTF.

CDR3 protein: CASSLGTGTDGYTF. The CDR3, as DNA: TGTGCCAGCAGCCTCGGGACAGGGACTGATGGCTACACCTTC. The rearrangement links TRBV7-8 to TRBJ1-2; 9 bases align to TRBD1. CDR3 length: 14 residues. V lost 5 bases to trimming and J lost 6 bases; unmatched junction nucleotides: 7. Per germline, CDR1 SGHVS and CDR2 FQNEAQ. The complete variable domain, with remaining parts taken from reference TRBV7-8 and TRBJ1-2, reads GAGVSQSPRYKVAKRGQDVALRCDPISGHVSLFWYQQALGQGPEFLTYFQNEAQLDKSGLPSDRFFAERPEGSVSTLKIQRTQQEDSAVYLCASSLGTGTDGYTFGSGTRLTVV.

This chain links TRBV19 with TRBJ1-1, with no clear D. V was pared by 6 bases and J by 0 bases, with 11 bases between. CDR3 size: 14 residues. CDR1 is LNHDA, CDR2 SQIVND, per germline (reference sequence). The CDR3 protein is CASRREAMNTEAFF. CDR3 coding DNA: TGTGCCAGTAGGAGGGAGGCTATGAACACTGAAGCTTTCTTT. The full variable domain, its missing parts supplied by reference TRBV19 and TRBJ1-1, is DGGITQSPKYLFRKEGQNVTLSCEQNLNHDAMYWYRQDPGQGLRLIYYSQIVNDFQKGDIAEGYSVSREKKESFPLTVTSAQKNPTAFYLCASRREAMNTEAFFGQGTRLTVV.

The chain couples TRBV5-4 to TRBJ2-3; 10 nucleotides align to TRBD2. CDR1 is SGHNT, CDR2 YYREEE, per germline (reference sequence). V lost 4 bases to trimming and J lost 2 bases; unmatched junction nucleotides: 7. The CDR3 runs to 16 residues. In DNA, the CDR3 is TGTGCCAGCAGCCTCGGGACTAGCGTATTCACAGATACGCAGTATTTT. It specifies CASSLGTSVFTDTQYF.

The chain is built from TRBV18 and TRBJ1-5; D not resolved. The germline gives CDR1 KGHSH, CDR2 LQKENI. The CDR3 length is 15 residues. V dropped 6 bases and J dropped 2 bases, with 14 bases sitting between them. The CDR3 loop reads CASSWGGNGNQPQHF. In DNA, the CDR3 is TGTGCCAGCTCTTGGGGAGGGAATGGCAATCAGCCCCAGCATTTT.

The V call is TRBV28, the J call TRBJ2-7; 12 bases line up with TRBD1. V was pared by 6 bases and J by 5 bases, with 5 bases of the junction left unmatched. This CDR3 contains 14 residues. CDR1 is MDHEN, CDR2 SYDVKM, per germline. The CDR3 protein is CASRTRDRGHEQYF. As DNA, the CDR3 is TGTGCCAGCAGGACCCGGGACAGGGGGCACGAGCAGTACTTC.